Listed here are 17 T cell receptor beta chains from one sample, sequenced in a study of blood T cells in healthy people across ages. A second PCR, run for roughly 7 to 11 cycles, used a sample-barcoded 5' primer plus a J-beta primer mix. TCRdb reprocessed the 5' RACE reads with MiXCR, giving one entry per CDR3 protein. Here the sample spans 1.5 million to 2 million distinct CDR3 sequences, roughly 52% being singletons. The sequenced sample was blood. These receptors were collected from a woman aged 40 to 49 in good health.

The table lists this clonotype with a count of one. The chain joins TRBV20-1 to TRBJ2-3, with 10 nucleotides matching TRBD2. The CDR3 is made up of 15 amino acids. Germline CDR1 reads DFQATT; CDR2 reads SNEGSKA (reference sequence). V lost 5 bases to trimming and J lost 4 bases; unmatched junction nucleotides: 9. CDR3 residues: CSAPRTSGGPDTQYF. In DNA, the CDR3 is TGCAGTGCTCCAAGGACTAGCGGCGGTCCAGATACGCAGTATTTT.

J is TRBJ2-5 and V is TRBV6-1; 8 bases are a match to TRBD2. The CDR3 consists of 20 residues. Germline loops: CDR1 MNHNS, CDR2 SASEGT. V lost 7 bases and J lost 11; bases outside the gene matches: 33. As DNA, the CDR3 is TGTGCCAGCAACAATAGGGGGGGGAGTCGGCGGGGGGACAAGAACAATGAGCAGTACTTC. This codes for CASNNRGGSRRGDKNNEQYF.

This clonotype showed up just a few times. The rearrangement joins TRBV6-6 to TRBJ2-3, with a tentative D call TRBD2 (7 bases). Germline V gives CDR1 MNHNY, CDR2 SVGAGI (reference sequence). V lost 4 bases and J 3 bases, leaving 14 bases between the germline ends. The CDR3 loop spans 15 amino acids. CDR3 region: CASSSPRGATDTQYF. In DNA form, the CDR3 reads TGTGCCAGCAGTTCCCCCCGGGGGGCAACAGATACGCAGTATTTT.

The gene calls are TRBV15 and TRBJ1-1, with 7 positions matching TRBD1. The length of the CDR3 is 14 residues. V lost 6 bases, J lost 4 bases, and 8 bases stayed unmatched. Germline loops: CDR1 LNHNV, CDR2 YYDKDF (reference sequence). CDR3 DNA: TGTGCCACCAGAACACAGGGGTTGGGCACTGAAGCTTTCTTT. It codes for CATRTQGLGTEAFF.

The chain joins TRBV5-1 to TRBJ1-2; a possible D gene is TRBD1 (6 bases). This CDR3 comprises 16 residues. The germline V and J ends were trimmed by 3 bases and 3 bases, with 18 bases remaining between them. CDR1 is SGHRS, CDR2 YFSETQ, per germline. The CDR3 protein is CASSSLGGKRDYGYTF. The CDR3 nucleotides read TGCGCCAGCAGCTCCCTCGGGGGCAAACGCGACTATGGCTACACCTTC.

The chain employs TRBV27 and TRBJ2-7; 10 nucleotides match TRBD2. After removal of 11 bases from V and 3 bases from J, the junction contained 10 bases not matched to a gene. Germline V gives CDR1 MNHEY, CDR2 SMNVEV (reference sequence). The CDR3 length is 14 residues. Here the CDR3 reads CAASNSGGRYEQYF. DNA for the CDR3: TGTGCCGCCTCAAATAGCGGGGGGCGCTACGAGCAGTACTTC.

This clonotype is a singleton in its sample. The CDR3 coding sequence is TGTGCCAGCAGCCGAAATTTCCAGGAAACGCAGTATTTT. This gives the protein CASSRNFQETQYF. This chain connects TRBV14 to TRBJ2-3; unclear D gene. Germline CDR1 and CDR2: SGHDN and FVKESK. Trimming took 4 bases from V and 9 from J, leaving 14 bases between them. The CDR3 has 13 residues. Filled out from reference TRBV14 and TRBJ2-3, the complete variable domain reads EAGVTQFPSHSVIEKGQTVTLRCDPISGHDNLYWYRRVMGKEIKFLLHFVKESKQDESGMPNNRFLAERTGGTYSTLKVQPAELEDSGVYFCASSRNFQETQYFGPGTRLTVL.

The chain joins TRBV5-5 to TRBJ1-4; D might be TRBD1 (6 bases). This CDR3 is built from 14 residues. The germline V gene has CDR1 SGHKS and CDR2 YYEKEE (reference sequence). The ends were cut back, 5 bases at V and 8 bases at J, with 16 bases in the middle. The DNA for the CDR3 is TGTGCCAGCAGTCCGGGACAAGTTAAGGAAAAACTGTTTTTT. Translating it yields CASSPGQVKEKLFF. The entire variable domain, with the rest obtained from reference TRBV5-5 and TRBJ1-4, is as follows: DAGVTQSPTHLIKTRGQQVTLRCSPISGHKSVSWYQQVLGQGPQFIFQYYEKEERGRGNFPDRFSARQFPNYSSELNVNALLLGDSALYLCASSPGQVKEKLFFGSGTQLSVL.

J is TRBJ1-4 and V is TRBV7-9, with 9 bases lining up with TRBD1. Germline V gene sequence: CDR1 SEHNR, CDR2 FQNEAQ (reference sequence). V shed 4 bases and J 6 bases; nucleotides not matched to a gene: 3. CDR3 size: 14 residues. CDR3 amino acids: CASSSDRGYEKLFF. The CDR3 nucleotides are TGTGCCAGCAGCTCGGACAGGGGTTATGAAAAACTGTTTTTT.

This clonotype was picked up many times. V gene TRBV4-1 combines with J gene TRBJ2-5; weak D call: TRBD1 (6 bases). This CDR3 spans 15 amino acids. Trimming removed 1 base from V and 2 bases from J, with 11 bases in between. Germline V gene data show CDR1 as MGHRA and CDR2 as YSYEKL. The CDR3 coding sequence is TGCGCCAGCAGCCAAGGGGACACCGATCAAGAGACCCAGTACTTC. Amino acid sequence: CASSQGDTDQETQYF.

DNA of the CDR3: TGTGCCACCGAGGTTACAGGGAGCGAAAACATTCAGTACTTC. This translates into CATEVTGSENIQYF. The chain links TRBV28 to TRBJ2-4; D possibly corresponds to TRBD1 (6 bases). CDR3 length: 14 residues. From germline, CDR1 is MDHEN and CDR2 SYDVKM. Trimming pared 10 bases from V and 5 bases from J, leaving 18 bases between.

This chain joins TRBV20-1 and TRBJ2-3; possible D gene TRBD1, 5 bases. This CDR3 contains 13 residues. Germline V gives CDR1 DFQATT, CDR2 SNEGSKA (reference sequence). Trimming removed 2 bases from V and 5 bases from J, with 11 bases in between. The CDR3 region is CSARLGVVDTQYF. In DNA, the CDR3 is TGCAGTGCTAGACTAGGGGTGGTAGATACGCAGTATTTT.

CDR3 DNA sequence: TGTGCCAGCAGCCTGACGGCAGTATACTATGGCTACACCTTC. Amino acid sequence: CASSLTAVYYGYTF. This chain connects TRBV28 to TRBJ1-2; D uncertain. The CDR3 consists of 14 residues. Germline V CDR1 and CDR2: MDHEN, SYDVKM. V dropped 6 bases and J dropped 3 bases, with 14 bases sitting between them.

The chain recombines TRBV28 with TRBJ2-3; no reliable D call. Deletions cut 8 bases from V and 4 bases from J, with 10 bases between. The CDR3 is 12 amino acids. Germline lookup yields CDR1 MDHEN and CDR2 SYDVKM. The CDR3 is CASGNWADTQYF. Written as DNA, the CDR3 is TGTGCCAGCGGGAATTGGGCAGATACGCAGTATTTT.

CDR3 coding DNA: TGTGCCAGCACCCCTAGCGGGGGGGTTACTTACAATGAGCAGTTCTTC. This sequence encodes CASTPSGGVTYNEQFF. The genes are TRBV6-1 and TRBJ2-1; the match to TRBD2 covers 12 bases. CDR1 and CDR2 from the germline V gene are MNHNS and SASEGT. V was pared by 7 bases and J by 4 bases, with 8 bases of the junction left unmatched. The CDR3 runs to 16 residues.

The V and J genes are TRBV5-1 and TRBJ2-7, with 8 nucleotides matching TRBD1. Germline-derived CDR1 and CDR2 are SGHRS and YFSETQ. This CDR3 has 14 residues. V gave up 5 bases and J gave up 2 bases; unmatched junction bases: 6. The CDR3 region is CASRLRQGPYEQYF. The CDR3 DNA reads as TGCGCCAGCAGACTCCGACAGGGGCCCTACGAGCAGTACTTC.

This clonotype turned up a few times. The chain joins TRBV7-3 to TRBJ2-3, with unresolved D. Germline CDR1 SGHTA, CDR2 FQGTGA. The CDR3 loop spans 15 amino acids. V lost 0 bases to trimming and J lost 0 bases, with 7 bases between them. In nucleotides, the CDR3 is TGTGCCAGCAGCTTAACGCCATCTAGCACAGATACGCAGTATTTT. The encoded protein is CASSLTPSSTDTQYF.